Listed below are T cell receptor beta chains from one sample, sequenced in a study of T-cell memory formation after mild COVID-19. TCRdb re-called the 5' RACE reads with MiXCR, one entry per CDR3 protein. The sample includes approximately 560,000 distinct CDR3 sequences, approximately 15% of them seen just once. Sequencing was done on a sample of PBMCs or a T cell subset sorted from them (not recorded which). These TCRs come from an adult woman who had mild COVID-19 (a few samples of this study predate the infection). Cell type and time point are not known. CDR3s include the opening cysteine and the closing phenylalanine or tryptophan. The order of the fields is D gene, J gene, V gene, clone size, CDR3 protein, CDR3 DNA. A D gene is named only where the DNA matches it firmly. Size is stated for part of the rows, as once, few or many counts, or as a class when the clone is expanded.

.	TRBJ2-5	TRBV7-9	few	CASSHEGVEETQYF	TGTGCCAGCAGCCACGAGGGGGTCGAAGAGACCCAGTACTTC
.	TRBJ2-7	TRBV7-2	few	CASSSFGGEQYF	TGTGCCAGCAGCTCCTTCGGAGGCGAGCAGTACTTC
.	TRBJ2-5	TRBV5-1	few	CASSSVPEETQYF	TGCGCCAGCAGCTCGGTACCAGAAGAGACCCAGTACTTC
.	TRBJ1-1	TRBV18	.	CASSPVGSTAFF	TGTGCCAGCTCACCAGTAGGATCGACGGCTTTCTTT
.	TRBJ2-3	TRBV5-6	few	CASSLEPGRGSTDTQYF	TGTGCCAGCAGCCTGGAACCCGGACGGGGAAGCACAGATACGCAGTATTTT
.	TRBJ2-7	TRBV6-2/TRBV6-3	few	CASRARGTVYEQYF	TGTGCCAGCAGAGCACGCGGAACGGTCTACGAGCAGTACTTC
.	TRBJ2-7	TRBV5-1	few	CASSLPANEQYF	TGCGCCAGCAGCTTACCGGCGAACGAGCAGTACTTC
.	TRBJ1-5	TRBV7-9	many	CASSLLNQPQHF	TGTGCCAGCAGCCTACTAAATCAGCCCCAGCATTTT
.	TRBJ1-2	TRBV29-1	few	CSTSGEPNYGYTF	TGCAGCACATCAGGGGAGCCAAACTATGGCTACACCTTC
TRBD2	TRBJ2-4	TRBV12-3/TRBV12-4	few	CASSPSAGIAKNIQYF	TGTGCCAGCAGTCCGTCAGCGGGAATAGCCAAAAACATTCAGTACTTC
.	TRBJ2-1	TRBV7-9	few	CASSPQRSYNEQFF	TGTGCCAGCAGCCCCCAGCGGTCATACAATGAGCAGTTCTTC
.	TRBJ2-3	TRBV2	.	CASSETLLWGARTDTQYF	TGTGCCAGCAGTGAAACCCTCCTTTGGGGGGCGCGGACAGATACGCAGTATTTT
TRBD2	TRBJ2-1	TRBV12-3/TRBV12-4	many	CASSVAGGGYNEQFF	TGTGCCAGCAGTGTAGCGGGAGGGGGGTACAATGAGCAGTTCTTC
TRBD2	TRBJ2-5	TRBV4-2	.	CASSQGLEKETQYF	TGTGCCAGCAGCCAGGGACTAGAGAAAGAGACCCAGTACTTC
TRBD1	TRBJ1-2	TRBV15	few	CATSRGTGGGYGYTF	TGTGCCACCAGCAGAGGGACAGGGGGAGGCTATGGCTACACCTTC
TRBD1	TRBJ2-7	TRBV5-1	.	CASQNRPGTGYEQYF	TGCGCCAGTCAAAATCGTCCCGGGACAGGGTACGAGCAGTACTTC
TRBD1	TRBJ2-7	TRBV6-2/TRBV6-3	.	CASSRDRGLREQYF	TGTGCCAGCAGTCGGGACAGGGGGCTACGGGAGCAGTACTTC
TRBD2	TRBJ2-3	TRBV7-2	once	CASSSGLAQGVTQYF	TGTGCCAGCAGCTCCGGACTAGCGCAAGGGGTTACGCAGTATTTT
.	TRBJ1-1	TRBV20-1	few	CSAGRLVAFF	TGCAGTGCCGGCAGGTTGGTAGCTTTCTTT
.	TRBJ1-4	TRBV20-1	few	CSARGEKLFF	TGCAGTGCTAGGGGGGAAAAACTGTTTTTT
.	TRBJ1-1	TRBV6-2/TRBV6-3	.	CASSYLQVNEAFF	TGTGCCAGCAGTTACCTCCAGGTTAATGAAGCTTTCTTT
.	TRBJ1-1	TRBV6-5	.	CAIQRDTEAFF	TGTGCCATCCAGAGGGACACTGAAGCTTTCTTT
TRBD1	TRBJ2-7	TRBV7-9	.	CAASTGQHYEQYF	TGTGCCGCTTCGACAGGGCAACACTACGAGCAGTACTTC
.	TRBJ2-1	TRBV20-1	.	CSANWGAYNEQFF	TGCAGTGCTAACTGGGGGGCCTACAATGAGCAGTTCTTC
TRBD2	TRBJ2-3	TRBV2	.	CASRLAGALTDTQYF	TGTGCCAGCAGACTAGCGGGGGCCCTCACAGATACGCAGTATTTT
TRBD2	TRBJ2-1	TRBV3-1	many	CASSQEGLAGWWDEQFF	TGTGCCAGCAGCCAAGAGGGACTAGCGGGTTGGTGGGATGAGCAGTTCTTC
.	TRBJ1-1	TRBV19	.	CASSIQGKNTEAFF	TGTGCCAGTAGTATTCAAGGGAAGAACACTGAAGCTTTCTTT
TRBD1	TRBJ2-3	TRBV24-1	few	CATSDHQGADTQYF	TGTGCCACCAGTGATCACCAGGGGGCAGATACGCAGTATTTT
.	TRBJ1-1	TRBV2	few	CASTIIRGPNTEAFF	TGTGCCAGCACCATAATACGGGGTCCGAACACTGAAGCTTTCTTT
.	TRBJ1-2	TRBV12-3/TRBV12-4	few	CASTRDKTFYGYTF	TGTGCCAGCACGAGGGACAAAACATTTTATGGCTACACCTTC
TRBD1	TRBJ2-5	TRBV5-1	.	CASSFRLTGLQETQYF	TGCGCCAGCAGCTTCCGTCTGACAGGGCTTCAAGAGACCCAGTACTTC
.	TRBJ1-1	TRBV7-9	.	CASSLAGTPGTEAFF	TGTGCCAGCAGCTTAGCCGGGACGCCTGGGACTGAAGCTTTCTTT
.	TRBJ2-5	TRBV5-1	many	CASSTKDREETQYF	TGCGCCAGCAGCACTAAGGACAGAGAAGAGACCCAGTACTTC
.	TRBJ1-1	TRBV19	.	CASRPGHIGPWNTEAFF	TGTGCCAGTAGACCGGGACACATTGGACCCTGGAACACTGAAGCTTTCTTT
TRBD1	TRBJ1-4	TRBV7-9	many	CASSPPDRGRLKEKLFF	TGTGCCAGCAGCCCCCCAGACAGGGGAAGATTGAAAGAAAAACTGTTTTTT
TRBD2	TRBJ2-3	TRBV4-3	few	CASSQAAGGLTDTQYF	TGCGCCAGCAGCCAAGCTGCGGGAGGGCTCACAGATACGCAGTATTTT
TRBD2	TRBJ2-7	TRBV29-1	.	CSAQGLAGGIYEQYF	TGCAGCGCCCAGGGACTAGCGGGAGGAATCTACGAGCAGTACTTC
TRBD2	TRBJ2-7	TRBV19	.	CASSISLAGGEQYF	TGTGCCAGTAGTATAAGCCTAGCGGGAGGAGAGCAGTACTTC
TRBD1	TRBJ2-6	TRBV12-3/TRBV12-4	.	CASSAGQGEAGANVLTF	TGTGCCAGCAGTGCGGGACAGGGGGAGGCTGGGGCCAACGTCCTGACTTTC
.	TRBJ2-7	TRBV7-2	few	CASSPAGTAPGEQYF	TGTGCCAGCAGCCCCGCCGGGACTGCCCCAGGGGAGCAGTACTTC
.	TRBJ2-3	TRBV7-9	many	CASSLTRAEEDTQYF	TGTGCCAGCAGCTTAACGCGGGCCGAGGAAGATACGCAGTATTTT
.	TRBJ2-1	TRBV2	few	CATAGSSYNEQFF	TGTGCCACCGCGGGGAGCTCCTACAATGAGCAGTTCTTC
TRBD2	TRBJ2-3	TRBV6-5	.	CASSSGLAGGRTDTQYF	TGTGCCAGCAGTTCGGGACTAGCGGGGGGGCGCACAGATACGCAGTATTTT
TRBD2	TRBJ2-5	TRBV7-8	few	CASSLGLAGAEETQYF	TGTGCCAGCAGCTTAGGACTAGCGGGGGCCGAAGAGACCCAGTACTTC
.	TRBJ2-7	TRBV29-1	many	CSVTLSSYEQYF	TGCAGCGTCACTCTTAGCTCCTACGAGCAGTACTTC
.	TRBJ1-2	TRBV5-5	.	CASSLGAAMGGYTF	TGTGCCAGCAGCCTTGGGGCCGCAATGGGAGGCTACACCTTC
.	TRBJ2-7	TRBV30	few	CAWTGPRVSYEQYF	TGTGCCTGGACGGGCCCCCGTGTCTCCTACGAGCAGTACTTC